A single sample is the source of the 21 T cell receptor beta chains below, sequenced in a study of CD8+ T cells in alopecia areata. cDNA prepared by RNA extraction and subsequent reverse transcription served as the template for sequencing. Only in-frame clones appear in the TCRdb table, and some are missing; sequencing was by immunoSEQ multiplex PCR. The sample has more than 150,000 clones, about half seen once; the top ten hold 10%. Treatment noted: oral pan-JAK inhibitor, 5-10 mg twice daily. The sample consisted of CD8+ T cells sorted from blood, taken at week 52, from a patient treated with tofacitinib. The receptors were sampled from a human donor with alopecia areata.

The chain uses TRBV5-1 and TRBJ2-7; 8 bases align to TRBD1. The CDR3 runs 13 residues. J lost 5 bases, V lost 4 bases, and 5 bases had no gene match. Per germline, CDR1 SGHRS and CDR2 YFSETQ. CDR3 sequence: CASSGQGMNEQYF. The DNA of the CDR3 is TGCGCCAGCAGCGGACAGGGAATGAACGAGCAGTACTTC.

V is TRBV19 and J is TRBJ2-1; D is possibly TRBD1 or TRBD2 (6 bases each). Trimming left V 0 bases short and J 8 bases short, with 17 bases between. This CDR3 contains 16 residues. Germline V gene lookup returns CDR1 LNHDA and CDR2 SQIVND (reference sequence). For the CDR3, the DNA is TGTGCCAGTAGTATAGATCCCGGGGGCTCCGGGCATGAGCAGTTCTTC. This codes for CASSIDPGGSGHEQFF.

The V call is TRBV30, the J call TRBJ2-7; 8 bases map to TRBD2. The CDR3 has 16 amino acids. The germline gives CDR1 GTSNPN, CDR2 SVGIG (reference sequence). After removal of 3 bases from V and 4 bases from J, the junction contained 14 bases not matched to a gene. Written as DNA, the CDR3 is TGTGCCTGGAGGAGCGGGGGCAGGTTAGGAAGATACGAGCAGTACTTC. It specifies CAWRSGGRLGRYEQYF.

The genes are TRBV5-6 and TRBJ2-1, with TRBD1 identical over 7 bases. CDR3 length: 14 residues. Germline V gives CDR1 SGHDT, CDR2 YYEEEE. After removal of 4 bases from V and 6 bases from J, the junction contained 7 bases not matched to a gene. The CDR3 here is CASSPQTGINEQFF. The CDR3 region has the DNA TGTGCCAGCAGCCCCCAGACAGGGATCAATGAGCAGTTCTTC.

This chain connects TRBV7-2 to TRBJ1-1; unclear D gene. The V end lost 8 bases, the J end lost 4 bases, and 17 bases lay between the germline ends. Germline CDR1 SGHTA, CDR2 FQGNSA. The CDR3 length is 14 residues. CDR3 DNA: TGTGCCAGCCAATTAGTGGGAGGTAGCACTGAAGCTTTCTTT. Residues: CASQLVGGSTEAFF.

In this sample, this clone turned up a few times. The chain recombines TRBV7-9 with TRBJ2-3; D is unresolved. CDR3 size: 13 residues. Trimming removed 5 bases at V and 5 bases at J, with 11 bases between. Germline CDR1 and CDR2: SEHNR and FQNEAQ (reference sequence). As DNA, the CDR3 is TGTGCCAGCAGCCCGCCGGTGGGAGATACGCAGTATTTT. Protein: CASSPPVGDTQYF.

The chain is built from TRBV5-1 and TRBJ2-7; 9 nucleotides align to TRBD1. Looked up from germline, CDR1 is SGHRS and CDR2 is YFSETQ. The CDR3 has 14 residues. After removal of 4 bases from V and 3 bases from J, the junction contained 5 bases not matched to a gene. CDR3 coding DNA: TGCGCCAGCAGCCAAGGACAGGGGCGCTACGAGCAGTACTTC. Translation: CASSQGQGRYEQYF.

Only one count was recorded for this clone. This sequence joins TRBV29-1 and TRBJ1-1; tentative D call: TRBD1 (5 bases). Trimming left V 7 bases short and J 0 bases short, with 15 bases between. Germline loops: CDR1 SQVTM, CDR2 ANQGSEA. This CDR3 spans 14 amino acids. CDR3 nucleotide sequence: TGCAGCGCCCAGGGCATTATCATGAACACTGAAGCTTTCTTT. This sequence encodes CSAQGIIMNTEAFF.

This clone was seen once. This chain uses TRBV27 with TRBJ2-3, with D perhaps matching TRBD1 (5 bases). Trimming took 5 bases from V and 5 from J, leaving 11 bases between them. The CDR3 totals 13 residues. The germline V gene has CDR1 MNHEY and CDR2 SMNVEV (reference sequence). CDR3 nucleotide sequence: TGTGCCAGCAGTCTCATCAGGGAAGATACGCAGTATTTT. Residues: CASSLIREDTQYF.

The rearrangement uses TRBV2 and TRBJ2-7; D uncertain. Trimming removed 1 base at V and 4 bases at J, with 2 bases between. CDR3 size: 11 residues. Germline-derived CDR1 and CDR2 are SNHLY and FYNNEI. The CDR3 nucleotides are TGTGCCAGCAGTGAAGGGTACGAGCAGTACTTC. It encodes CASSEGYEQYF.

This clone was counted once. This rearrangement joins TRBV4-2 to TRBJ2-7, with TRBD2 matching over 14 bases. This CDR3 region has 15 residues. Unmatched junction bases numbered 2, after V lost 4 bases and J lost 3 bases. CDR1 and CDR2 from the germline V gene are LGHNA and YNFKEQ. The chain's CDR3 is CASSRTSGGSYEQYF. In DNA, the CDR3 is TGTGCCAGCAGCCGGACTAGCGGGGGGAGCTACGAGCAGTACTTC.

There are a few counts of this clone. CDR3 bases: TGTGCCAGCAGCCTGAGACTAGCGGGGGATAACTACGAGCAGTACTTC. Its protein product is CASSLRLAGDNYEQYF. V usage is TRBV13 and J usage is TRBJ2-7; 12 bases line up with TRBD2. CDR3 length equals 16 residues. J lost 3 bases, V lost 5 bases, and 8 bases had no gene match. Germline assignment: CDR1 PRHDT and CDR2 FYEKMQ (reference sequence).

This clone turned up a few times. V gene TRBV29-1 combines with J gene TRBJ2-1; D may match TRBD1 or TRBD2 (6 bases each). Germline CDR1 SQVTM, CDR2 ANQGSEA. This CDR3 contains 12 residues. V was shortened by 5 bases and J by 5 bases, with 10 bases between the two germline ends. CDR3 sequence: CSVWGADNEQFF. The DNA of the CDR3 is TGCAGCGTTTGGGGGGCAGACAATGAGCAGTTCTTC.

The rearrangement uses TRBV27 and TRBJ2-7; no clear D. The ends were cut back, 4 bases at V and 0 bases at J, with 7 bases in the middle. The CDR3 extends over 13 amino acids. CDR1 is MNHEY and CDR2 is SMNVEV in the germline V gene (reference sequence). CDR3 sequence (DNA): TGTGCCAGCAGTTCGCTAAACTCCTACGAGCAGTACTTC. This translates into CASSSLNSYEQYF.

This clone was recorded a few times. This chain links TRBV7-2 with TRBJ2-2; D unresolved. The CDR3 length is 16 residues. Between the trimmed V and J ends, which lost 2 bases and 0 bases, there was a span of 10 bases. The germline V gene encodes CDR1 SGHTA and CDR2 FQGNSA. This CDR3 is CASSLLRPANTGELFF. Written as DNA, the CDR3 is TGTGCCAGCAGCTTATTACGCCCTGCGAACACCGGGGAGCTGTTTTTT.

The chain links TRBV13 to TRBJ2-3; 15 bases are shared with TRBD2. V lost 5 bases to trimming and J lost 3 bases; unmatched junction nucleotides: 3. Germline loops: CDR1 PRHDT, CDR2 FYEKMQ (reference sequence). The CDR3 extends over 16 amino acids. This chain's CDR3 is CASSGGTSGRTDTQYF. The CDR3, as DNA: TGTGCCAGCAGCGGGGGGACTAGCGGGAGGACAGATACGCAGTATTTT.

The chain links TRBV7-9 to TRBJ2-7; weak D call: TRBD1 (5 bases). The germline V and J ends were trimmed by 3 bases and 2 bases, with 8 bases remaining between them. The CDR3 sequence is 13 residues long. Germline V lookup: CDR1 SEHNR, CDR2 FQNEAQ (reference sequence). Here the CDR3 reads CASSFPGTYEQYF. CDR3 bases: TGTGCCAGCAGCTTTCCAGGGACCTACGAGCAGTACTTC.

The chain recombines TRBV29-1 with TRBJ1-1; D might be TRBD1 (5 bases). CDR3 length: 13 residues. V was pared by 4 bases and J by 7 bases, with 16 bases between. Germline V gene lookup returns CDR1 SQVTM and CDR2 ANQGSEA. The CDR3 DNA follows: TGCAGCGTTGGTGGCGGACAAGCCTTTGAAGCTTTCTTT. It is translated as CSVGGGQAFEAFF. Using reference TRBV29-1 and TRBJ1-1 for the parts outside the CDR3, the full variable domain is SAVISQKPSRDICQRGTSLTIQCQVDSQVTMMFWYRQQPGQSLTLIATANQGSEATYESGFVIDKFPISRPNLTFSTLTVSNMSPEDSSIYLCSVGGGQAFEAFFGQGTRLTVV.

The chain combines TRBV5-1 with TRBJ1-2, with D unresolved. This CDR3 spans 15 amino acids. Trimming removed 0 bases from V and 6 bases from J, with 15 bases in between. Germline V lookup: CDR1 SGHRS, CDR2 YFSETQ. This CDR3 reads CASSLVGRTFDGYTF. Here the CDR3 DNA reads TGCGCCAGCAGCTTGGTTGGGCGGACTTTCGATGGCTACACCTTC.

CDR3 bases: TGTGCCAGCAGTGCTCTCCGCTCCTACGAGCAGTACTTC. Translated: CASSALRSYEQYF. This sequence joins TRBV2 and TRBJ2-7; D remains ambiguous. Germline CDR1 and CDR2: SNHLY and FYNNEI. V lost 4 bases, J lost 0 bases, and 7 bases lay in between. This CDR3 contains 13 residues.

V is TRBV4-1 and J is TRBJ2-7; a possible D gene is TRBD1 (6 bases). CDR3 size: 13 residues. Between the trimmed V and J ends, which lost 2 bases and 5 bases, there was a span of 10 bases. CDR1 is MGHRA, CDR2 YSYEKL, per germline. The CDR3 is CASSQSTGNEQYF. CDR3 in DNA: TGCGCCAGCAGCCAATCTACAGGGAACGAGCAGTACTTC.